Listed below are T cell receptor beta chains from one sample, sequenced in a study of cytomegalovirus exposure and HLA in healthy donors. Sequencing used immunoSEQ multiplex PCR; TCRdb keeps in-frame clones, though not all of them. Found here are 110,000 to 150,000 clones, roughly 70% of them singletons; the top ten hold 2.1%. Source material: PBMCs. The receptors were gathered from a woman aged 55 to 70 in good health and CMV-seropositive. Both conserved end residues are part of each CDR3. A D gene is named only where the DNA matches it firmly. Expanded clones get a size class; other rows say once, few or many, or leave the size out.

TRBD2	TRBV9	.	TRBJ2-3	CASSRRGGGTDTQYF	TGTGCCAGCAGTCGTCGGGGGGGTGGGACAGATACGCAGTATTTT
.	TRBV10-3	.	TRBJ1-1	CAISESGGKVAEAFF	TGTGCCATCAGTGAGTCTGGAGGGAAAGTCGCTGAAGCTTTCTTT
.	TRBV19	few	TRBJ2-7	CASSADTSYEQYF	TGTGCCAGTAGTGCGGACACCTCCTACGAGCAGTACTTC
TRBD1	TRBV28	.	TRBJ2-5	CASSLDPLDRDGETQYF	TGTGCCAGCAGTTTAGACCCCCTGGACAGGGACGGGGAGACCCAGTACTTC
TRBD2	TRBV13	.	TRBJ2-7	CASSLGRASGYEQYF	TGTGCCAGCAGCTTAGGCCGAGCTAGCGGGTATGAGCAGTACTTC
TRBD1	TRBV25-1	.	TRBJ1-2	CASSAGGYYGYTF	TGTGCCAGCAGTGCAGGGGGCTACTATGGCTACACCTTC
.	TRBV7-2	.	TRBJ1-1	CASSLFLQSEAFF	TGTGCCAGCAGCTTATTTCTTCAGTCTGAAGCTTTCTTT
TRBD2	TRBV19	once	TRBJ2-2	CASTRASGRADTGELFF	TGTGCCAGTACCCGGGCTAGCGGGAGGGCGGACACCGGGGAGCTGTTTTTT
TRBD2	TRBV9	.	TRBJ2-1	CASSVGLAGNNEQFF	TGTGCCAGCAGCGTAGGACTAGCGGGAAACAATGAGCAGTTCTTC
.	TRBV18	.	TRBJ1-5	CASSTGSNQPQHF	TGTGCCAGCTCTACAGGGAGCAATCAGCCCCAGCATTTT
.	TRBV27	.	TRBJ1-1	CASSLEGAANTEAFF	TGTGCCAGCAGTTTGGAAGGGGCAGCGAACACTGAAGCTTTCTTT
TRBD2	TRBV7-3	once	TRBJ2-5	CASSTGTPGGAQYF	TGTGCCAGCAGCACCGGGACTCCGGGGGGGGCCCAGTACTTC
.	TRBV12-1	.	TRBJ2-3	CASSHDRERTDTQYF	TGTGCCAGCAGCCACGACAGGGAACGCACAGATACGCAGTATTTT
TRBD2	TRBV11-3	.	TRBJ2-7	CASSLREGTYEQYF	TGTGCCAGCAGCCTTCGGGAGGGGACCTACGAGCAGTACTTC
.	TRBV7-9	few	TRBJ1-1	CASSLAGGGPGTEAFF	TGTGCCAGCAGCTTAGCCGGGGGAGGGCCGGGCACTGAAGCTTTCTTT
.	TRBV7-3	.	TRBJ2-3	CASSPNGDTQYF	TGTGCCAGCAGCCCGAACGGGGATACGCAGTATTTT
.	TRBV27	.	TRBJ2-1	CASRVFSDNEQFF	TGTGCCAGCAGGGTGTTCTCAGACAATGAGCAGTTCTTC
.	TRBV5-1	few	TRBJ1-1	CASSWQGGRRDTEAFF	TGCGCCAGCAGCTGGCAAGGGGGTAGAAGAGACACTGAAGCTTTCTTT
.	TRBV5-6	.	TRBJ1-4	CATSLQGVDEKLFF	TGTGCCACCAGCTTGCAAGGGGTAGATGAAAAACTGTTTTTT
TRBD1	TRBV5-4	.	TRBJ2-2	CASSRQGARDGELFF	TGTGCCAGCAGTCGACAGGGGGCGAGGGACGGGGAGCTGTTTTTT
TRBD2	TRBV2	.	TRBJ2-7	CASRLAGAGQYF	TGTGCCAGCAGGCTAGCGGGAGCAGGGCAGTACTTC
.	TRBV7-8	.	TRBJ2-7	CASSYDIGYEQYF	TGTGCCAGCAGCTACGACATAGGCTACGAGCAGTACTTC
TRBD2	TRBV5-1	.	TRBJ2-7	CASSGGSLAGGSLDEQYF	TGCGCCAGCAGCGGCGGTAGTTTAGCGGGAGGATCCCTCGACGAGCAGTACTTC
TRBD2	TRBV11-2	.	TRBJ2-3	CASSSLAGGPGGGTQYF	TGTGCCAGCAGCTCCCTAGCGGGAGGGCCCGGGGGAGGTACGCAGTATTTT
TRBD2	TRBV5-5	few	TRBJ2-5	CASSPVKGGRVGETQYF	TGTGCCAGCAGCCCCGTTAAGGGCGGGAGGGTCGGAGAGACCCAGTACTTC
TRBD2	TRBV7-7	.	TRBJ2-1	CASSSDSGTSKFF	TGTGCCAGCAGCTCAGACTCCGGGACTAGCAAGTTCTTC
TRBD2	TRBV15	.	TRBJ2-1	CATSRAGGIGSYNEQFF	TGTGCCACCAGCAGAGCGGGAGGAATCGGCTCCTACAATGAGCAGTTCTTC
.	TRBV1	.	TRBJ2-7	CTSSQGPSGRPVGYEQYF	TGCACCAGCAGCCAAGGGCCTAGCGGGAGGCCAGTGGGTTACGAGCAGTACTTC
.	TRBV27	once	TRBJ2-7	CASSFTRGREQYF	TGTGCCAGCAGTTTCACCCGGGGGAGGGAGCAGTACTTC
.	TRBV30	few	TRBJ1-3	CACIGKGLGGNTIYF	TGTGCCTGTATCGGGAAGGGTCTGGGTGGAAACACCATATATTTT
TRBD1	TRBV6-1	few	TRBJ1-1	CASSEAGTVTGEAFF	TGTGCCAGCAGTGAAGCGGGGACAGTCACAGGTGAAGCTTTCTTT
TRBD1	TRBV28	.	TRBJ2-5	CASSFPWDRVETQYF	TGTGCCAGCAGTTTCCCCTGGGACAGGGTGGAGACCCAGTACTTC
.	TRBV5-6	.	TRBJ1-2	CASSLEIRGSRLYGYTF	TGTGCCAGCAGCTTGGAAATCCGGGGAAGTCGTCTCTATGGCTACACCTTC
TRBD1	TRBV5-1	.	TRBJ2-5	CATGLGTVQETQYF	TGCGCCACCGGACTCGGGACAGTACAAGAGACCCAGTACTTC
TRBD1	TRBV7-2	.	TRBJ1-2	CASSLHWDRGDYGYTF	TGTGCCAGCAGCTTACACTGGGACAGGGGCGACTATGGCTACACCTTC